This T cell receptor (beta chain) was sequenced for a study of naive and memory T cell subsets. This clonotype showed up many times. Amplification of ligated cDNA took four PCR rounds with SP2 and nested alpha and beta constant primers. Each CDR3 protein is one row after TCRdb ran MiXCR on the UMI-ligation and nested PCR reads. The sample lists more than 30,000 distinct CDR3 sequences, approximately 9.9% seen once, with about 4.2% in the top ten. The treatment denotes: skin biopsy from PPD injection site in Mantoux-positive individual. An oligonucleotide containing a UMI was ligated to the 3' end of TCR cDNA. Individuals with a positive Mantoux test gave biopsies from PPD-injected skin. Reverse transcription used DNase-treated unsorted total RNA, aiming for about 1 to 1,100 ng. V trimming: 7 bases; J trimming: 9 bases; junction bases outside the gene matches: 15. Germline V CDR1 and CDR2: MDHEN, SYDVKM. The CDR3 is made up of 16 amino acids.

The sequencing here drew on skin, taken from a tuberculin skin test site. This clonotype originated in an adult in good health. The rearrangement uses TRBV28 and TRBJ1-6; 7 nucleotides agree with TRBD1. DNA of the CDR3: TGTGCCAGCACCCTCCGGTCGGGACAGTATGGTTCACCCCTCCACTTT. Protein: CASTLRSGQYGSPLHF.